In this sample, the clone carrying this TCR beta chain turned up many times. The data belong to a study of spatial heterogeneity in lung cancer. Across the study: At a median of around 2 years after resection, follow-up PBMC samples were sequenced when available.

CDR3 length equals 15 residues. The germline V gene has CDR1 SGHNT and CDR2 YYREEE (reference sequence). Trimming removed 4 bases from V and 7 bases from J; junction bases left unmatched: 10. Every molecule of TCR cDNA had its own unique molecular identifier. In TCRdb, the 5' RACE reads were re-called with MiXCR into one record per CDR3 protein. The sample lists 50,000 or so distinct CDR3 sequences; approximately 10% were seen once. Described time point: blood at routine non-recurrence follow-up after resection. This clonotype was sampled from a male donor with early-stage non-small cell lung cancer. The source material was PBMCs, sampled at follow-up. The V and J genes are TRBV5-4 and TRBJ2-3, with 9 nucleotides matching TRBD2. CDR3 DNA: TGTGCCAGCAGCCCCCGGCGCGGGAGGGGGCATACGCAGTATTTT. Amino acids: CASSPRRGRGHTQYF.